This TCR beta chain was identified in a study of blood T cell repertoires in COVID-19. About the study: Both acute and convalescent COVID-19 samples were obtained from the United States, Italy and Spain.

This table comes from immunoSEQ multiplex PCR, and its TCRdb copy is limited to in-frame clones, with some not included. The sample holds around 300,000 clones; about 93% are singletons and the top ten take around 1.1%. V was clipped by 3 bases and J by 10 bases; unmatched bases: 2. The CDR3 spans 12 residues. Germline V gene data show CDR1 as MNHNS and CDR2 as SASEGT. The sequenced material came from PBMCs or T cells enriched from blood (not recorded which). The origin of this receptor is a woman aged 25 to 39 who had recovered from COVID-19. The V and J genes are TRBV6-1 and TRBJ1-5; TRBD1 agrees at 8 bases. Written as DNA, the CDR3 is TGTGCCAGCAGTGACACAGGGGGTCCCCAGCATTTT. Protein: CASSDTGGPQHF.